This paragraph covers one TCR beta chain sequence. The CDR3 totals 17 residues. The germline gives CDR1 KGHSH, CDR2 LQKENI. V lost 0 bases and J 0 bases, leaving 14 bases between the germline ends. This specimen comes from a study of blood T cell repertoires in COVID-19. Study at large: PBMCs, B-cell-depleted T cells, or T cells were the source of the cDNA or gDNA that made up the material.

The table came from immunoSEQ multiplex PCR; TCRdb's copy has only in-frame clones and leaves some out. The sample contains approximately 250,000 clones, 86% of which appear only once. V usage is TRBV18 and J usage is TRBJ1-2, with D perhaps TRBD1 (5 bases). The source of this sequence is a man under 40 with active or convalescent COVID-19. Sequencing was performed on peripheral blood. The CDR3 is CASSPPGQGTANYGYTF. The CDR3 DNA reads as TGTGCCAGCTCACCACCCGGGCAGGGAACGGCTAACTATGGCTACACCTTC.